This T cell receptor (beta chain) was recovered during a study of metastatic and nonmetastatic thyroid tumors. Ahead of thyroid surgery, no patient had received treatment of any kind. Trimming removed 4 bases from V and 4 bases from J, with 11 bases in between. The CDR3 consists of 13 residues. CDR1 and CDR2 from the germline V gene are LNHDA and SQIVND (reference sequence). TCRdb reanalyzed the PCR reads with MiXCR. The profile shows over 10,000 clones, approximately 33% of them singletons. Sequencing was carried out using tumor tissue. The receptor was isolated from a male donor with papillary thyroid cancer or a benign thyroid nodule (not recorded which). Some clones in this sample may be carry-over from other donors' samples. The rearrangement links TRBV19 to TRBJ2-7; the D call may be TRBD1 or TRBD2 (5 bases each). The CDR3 reads CASSRGSVYEQYF. Here the CDR3 DNA reads TGTGCCAGTAGTAGGGGGTCCGTGTACGAGCAGTACTTC.